This T cell receptor (beta chain) originates from a study of Graves' ophthalmopathy and Graves' hyperthyroidism. Using RNA transcripts, the TCR beta CDR3 regions were amplified. Investigators did first-round RT-PCR with HTBI primers, then second-round multiplex PCR. TCRdb re-called the multiplex PCR reads with MiXCR, one entry per CDR3 protein. The table has 600,000 to 650,000 distinct CDR3 sequences, roughly 20% seen once; the top ten hold around 6.9%. This clonotype came up many times. From germline, CDR1 is LNHDA and CDR2 SQIVND (reference sequence). CDR3 length: 16 residues. Trimming cost V 8 bases and J 5 bases; bases outside gene matches: 16.

This TCR was sampled from a woman aged 18-35 years with stable Graves' hyperthyroidism. Some clones in this sample may be carry-over from other donors' samples. The chain employs TRBV19 and TRBJ2-5; 8 positions match TRBD2. The source material was peripheral blood. The CDR3, as DNA: TGTGCCAGTGCCCAACTTCACAGCGGGAGTTTTGAGACCCAGTACTTC. This gives the protein CASAQLHSGSFETQYF.